The rows below give T cell receptor beta chains drawn from one sample of a study of blood T cell repertoires in COVID-19. Here immunoSEQ multiplex PCR was the method, and the copy in TCRdb shows in-frame clones only, minus some. The sample shows more than 200,000 clones, about 80% of them seen only once. The material sequenced was PBMCs or T cells enriched from blood (not recorded which). The receptors were sampled from a man between 60 and 70 years old who had recovered from COVID-19. Both conserved end residues are part of each CDR3. The order of the fields is J gene, V gene, clone size, D gene, CDR3 protein, CDR3 DNA. D genes are given only for firm matches. Expanded clones get a size class; other rows say once, few or many, or leave the size out.

>TRBJ1-2|TRBV5-6|-|-
CASSPGVGERGYTF
TGTGCCAGCAGCCCGGGGGTAGGGGAGCGTGGCTACACCTTC
>TRBJ2-1|TRBV23-1|-|TRBD2
CASSQSQASGGASSYNEQFF
TGCGCCAGCAGTCAATCTCAAGCTAGCGGGGGGGCGAGCTCCTACAATGAGCAGTTCTTC
>TRBJ1-1|TRBV12-3/TRBV12-4|-|TRBD1
CASMGQMNTEAFF
TGTGCCAGTATGGGACAGATGAACACTGAAGCTTTCTTT
>TRBJ1-4|TRBV7-9|-|TRBD1
CAGGQGIVGEKLFF
TGTGCCGGGGGACAGGGGATCGTAGGTGAAAAACTGTTTTTT
>TRBJ2-7|TRBV3-1/TRBV3-2|once|-
CASSQSWASYEQYF
TGTGCCAGCAGCCAATCTTGGGCCTCCTACGAGCAGTACTTC
>TRBJ1-4|TRBV6-2/TRBV6-3|once|-
CASSYSSSGTNEKLFF
TGTGCCAGCAGTTACTCGAGTTCAGGAACTAATGAAAAACTGTTTTTT
>TRBJ2-1|TRBV9|-|TRBD1
CASSVGRWTGSHNEQFF
TGTGCCAGCAGCGTAGGCCGGTGGACAGGGTCCCACAATGAGCAGTTCTTC
>TRBJ2-1|TRBV5-1|-|TRBD2
CASSQAHWTSGGNEQFF
TGCGCCAGCAGCCAAGCCCATTGGACTAGCGGGGGGAATGAGCAGTTCTTC
>TRBJ1-4|TRBV30|-|TRBD1
CAWSVQGQGYEKLFF
TGTGCCTGGAGTGTACAAGGACAGGGGTATGAAAAACTGTTTTTT
>TRBJ2-3|TRBV10-1|once|TRBD2
CASSGSGGDTDTQYF
TGCGCCAGCAGTGGTAGCGGGGGAGACACAGATACGCAGTATTTT
>TRBJ1-1|TRBV18|-|TRBD1
CASSRDRNTEAFF
TGTGCCAGCTCAAGGGACAGGAACACTGAAGCTTTCTTT
>TRBJ1-2|TRBV5-5|few|TRBD1
CASSLPGTGGLGGYTF
TGTGCCAGCAGCCTTCCCGGGACAGGGGGATTAGGTGGCTACACCTTC
>TRBJ2-7|TRBV27|-|-
CASRRFDDGGYEQYF
TGTGCCAGCAGACGTTTTGATGACGGGGGCTACGAGCAGTACTTC
>TRBJ2-1|TRBV2|-|-
CASRGQSYNEQFF
TGTGCCAGCAGGGGACAATCCTACAATGAGCAGTTCTTC
>TRBJ2-1|TRBV27|-|-
CASSLDSLSYNEQFF
TGTGCCAGCAGTCTCGATAGCCTTTCCTACAATGAGCAGTTCTTC
>TRBJ2-3|TRBV11-2|-|TRBD1
CASSWGAGTENTDTQYF
TGTGCCAGCAGCTGGGGCGCCGGGACAGAAAACACAGATACGCAGTATTTT
>TRBJ2-3|TRBV18|-|TRBD2
CASSPYSGGAFGTDTQYF
TGTGCCAGCTCACCCTATTCCGGGGGGGCCTTCGGCACAGATACGCAGTATTTT
>TRBJ1-2|TRBV6-5|-|TRBD1
CASSTGGAGGYTF
TGTGCCAGCAGTACAGGGGGCGCGGGTGGCTACACCTTC
>TRBJ2-1|TRBV11-3|once|-
CASSLVGQGNEQFF
TGTGCCAGCAGCTTAGTAGGCCAGGGGAATGAGCAGTTCTTC
>TRBJ2-7|TRBV5-1|-|TRBD1
CASSLVSWDRGSEQYF
TGCGCCAGCAGCTTGGTTTCGTGGGACAGGGGGTCCGAGCAGTACTTC
>TRBJ1-6|TRBV11-2|once|TRBD1
CASSLAGQGFAPLHF
TGTGCCAGCAGCCTCGCGGGACAGGGCTTTGCACCCCTCCACTTT
>TRBJ2-5|TRBV7-2|-|-
CASSSLVVGSETQYF
TGTGCCAGCAGCTCCCTAGTAGTCGGTTCGGAGACCCAGTACTTC
>TRBJ1-6|TRBV7-6|-|TRBD1
CASSLVGTENSPLHF
TGTGCCAGCAGCTTAGTGGGGACAGAAAATTCACCCCTCCACTTT
>TRBJ2-3|TRBV18|-|-
CASSPVGESTDTQYF
TGTGCCAGCTCACCGGTTGGAGAGAGCACAGATACGCAGTATTTT
>TRBJ1-2|TRBV9|-|TRBD1
CASSDGQGGMVRGYTF
TGTGCCAGCAGCGATGGACAGGGGGGAATGGTCCGTGGCTACACCTTC
>TRBJ1-1|TRBV9|-|-
CASSVGLERMNTEAFF
TGTGCCAGCAGCGTGGGCCTGGAACGCATGAACACTGAAGCTTTCTTT
>TRBJ2-3|TRBV7-8|-|TRBD2
CASSPGRGLAGGQSTQYF
TGTGCCAGCAGCCCTGGTCGTGGACTAGCGGGTGGGCAGAGTACGCAGTATTTT
>TRBJ2-7|TRBV5-4|-|-
CASSLSQTTYEQYF
TGTGCCAGCAGCTTGTCACAGACCACCTACGAGCAGTACTTC
>TRBJ1-2|TRBV7-9|-|TRBD1
CASSLADRDSGYTF
TGTGCCAGCAGCTTAGCCGACAGGGATTCTGGCTACACCTTC
>TRBJ2-2|TRBV5-1|-|TRBD1
CASSLGLTGGIGELFF
TGCGCCAGCAGCTTGGGTCTAACAGGGGGAATCGGGGAGCTGTTTTTT
>TRBJ1-6|TRBV19|-|-
CASAPRGIYSPLHF
TGTGCCAGCGCTCCACGGGGAATCTATTCACCCCTCCACTTT
>TRBJ2-7|TRBV7-9|-|-
CASSGRDWLSYEQYF
TGTGCCAGCAGCGGCCGGGACTGGCTCTCCTACGAGCAGTACTTC
>TRBJ2-1|TRBV6-4|few|-
CASSDSNRAIGEQFF
TGTGCCAGCAGTGACTCTAACAGGGCCATTGGTGAGCAGTTCTTC
>TRBJ2-5|TRBV19|once|TRBD2
CASSGAGGPETQYF
TGTGCCAGTAGTGGGGCGGGGGGACCGGAGACCCAGTACTTC
>TRBJ1-1|TRBV12-3/TRBV12-4|-|TRBD1
CASSLQGADEAFF
TGTGCCAGCAGTCTACAGGGGGCTGATGAAGCTTTCTTT
>TRBJ2-1|TRBV11-3|-|-
CATNRDSHNEQFF
TGTGCCACAAACCGCGACAGCCACAATGAGCAGTTCTTC
>TRBJ1-6|TRBV7-2|-|-
CASRGGPNSPLHF
TGTGCCAGCCGGGGGGGGCCGAATTCACCCCTCCACTTT
>TRBJ2-3|TRBV2|-|-
CASEDPNSSGITDTQYF
TGTGCCAGCGAAGACCCAAACAGTAGCGGAATCACAGATACGCAGTATTTT
>TRBJ1-2|TRBV24-1|-|-
CATSDTGTNYGYTF
TGTGCCACCAGCGACACCGGGACTAACTATGGCTACACCTTC
>TRBJ2-2|TRBV7-8|-|TRBD1
CASRRQGAGTGELFF
TGTGCCAGCCGCAGACAGGGGGCGGGTACCGGGGAGCTGTTTTTT
>TRBJ1-4|TRBV11-2|-|TRBD1
CASRFDRGNEKLFF
TGTGCCAGCAGGTTTGACAGGGGGAATGAAAAACTGTTTTTT
>TRBJ1-4|TRBV18|-|-
CASSPSGATNEKLFF
TGTGCCAGCTCACCATCAGGGGCAACTAATGAAAAACTGTTTTTT
>TRBJ2-7|TRBV20-1|once|-
CSASRDYEQYF
TGCAGTGCTAGCAGGGACTACGAGCAGTACTTC
>TRBJ2-1|TRBV7-8|-|TRBD1
CASSFIAGGSYNEQFF
TGTGCCAGCAGCTTTATCGCAGGGGGTTCCTACAATGAGCAGTTCTTC
>TRBJ2-2|TRBV11-3|-|TRBD1
CASSPGQGASGELFF
TGTGCCAGCAGCCCGGGACAGGGGGCGTCAGGGGAGCTGTTTTTT
>TRBJ2-7|TRBV18|-|-
CASSPRVYDEQYF
TGTGCCAGCTCACCCCGGGTATACGACGAGCAGTACTTC
>TRBJ1-4|TRBV9|-|-
CASSVATGLNEKLFF
TGTGCCAGCAGCGTAGCTACAGGCTTAAATGAAAAACTGTTTTTT
>TRBJ1-4|TRBV2|-|-
CASTGFNEKLFF
TGTGCCAGCACCGGGTTTAATGAAAAACTGTTTTTT
>TRBJ1-2|TRBV11-2|-|-
CASSPNRDSNYGYTF
TGTGCCAGCAGCCCAAACAGGGATTCTAACTATGGCTACACCTTC
>TRBJ1-1|TRBV6-6|-|TRBD1
CASSFRQGGNTEAFF
TGTGCCAGCAGTTTCCGACAGGGTGGGAACACTGAAGCTTTCTTT
>TRBJ1-2|TRBV5-1|-|-
CASSSQTGGEGYGYTF
TGCGCCAGCAGCTCGCAGACAGGAGGCGAGGGCTATGGCTACACCTTC
>TRBJ1-4|TRBV30|few|-
CAWSRTRGEKLFF
TGTGCCTGGAGTCGAACCCGGGGTGAAAAACTGTTTTTT
>TRBJ2-1|TRBV18|-|-
CASSPVRAGSNYNEQFF
TGTGCCAGCTCACCAGTCCGGGCTGGGAGTAACTACAATGAGCAGTTCTTC
>TRBJ1-1|TRBV18|-|-
CASSPLVSGGTEAFF
TGTGCCAGCTCACCGCTGGTTTCGGGAGGCACTGAAGCTTTCTTT
>TRBJ2-2|TRBV7-8|-|TRBD2
CASSYWTSQTGELFF
TGTGCCAGCAGCTACTGGACTAGTCAAACCGGGGAGCTGTTTTTT
>TRBJ2-7|TRBV6-2/TRBV6-3|-|-
CASSLTTPYEQYF
TGTGCCAGCAGCCTGACTACCCCCTACGAGCAGTACTTC
>TRBJ2-5|TRBV27|-|TRBD1
CASSNGQVQETQYF
TGTGCCAGCAGTAATGGACAGGTTCAAGAGACCCAGTACTTC
>TRBJ2-7|TRBV6-6|-|-
CASSYPGHRAYEQYF
TGTGCCAGCAGTTACCCCGGACACCGAGCCTACGAGCAGTACTTC
>TRBJ1-2|TRBV6-5|-|-
CASSNEDGLYGYTF
TGTGCCAGCAGTAACGAGGACGGACTCTATGGCTACACCTTC
>TRBJ2-2|TRBV12-5|-|TRBD1
CASGSTGAITNTGELFF
TGTGCTAGTGGGTCGACAGGGGCCATAACGAACACCGGGGAGCTGTTTTTT